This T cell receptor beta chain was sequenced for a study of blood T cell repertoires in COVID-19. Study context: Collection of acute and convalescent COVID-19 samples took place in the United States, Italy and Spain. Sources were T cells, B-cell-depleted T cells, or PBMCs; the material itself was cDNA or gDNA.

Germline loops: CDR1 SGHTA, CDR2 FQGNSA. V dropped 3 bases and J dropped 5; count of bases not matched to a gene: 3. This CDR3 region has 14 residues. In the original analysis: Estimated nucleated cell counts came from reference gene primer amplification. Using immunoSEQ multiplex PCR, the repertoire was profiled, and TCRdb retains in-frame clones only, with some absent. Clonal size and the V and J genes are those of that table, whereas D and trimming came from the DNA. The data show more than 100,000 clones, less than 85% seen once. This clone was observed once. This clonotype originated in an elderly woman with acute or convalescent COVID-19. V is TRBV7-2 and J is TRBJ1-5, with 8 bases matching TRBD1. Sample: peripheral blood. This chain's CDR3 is CASSLGQAYQPQHF. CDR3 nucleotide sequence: TGTGCCAGCAGCTTGGGACAGGCTTATCAGCCCCAGCATTTT.